This T cell receptor (beta chain) was sequenced in a study of blood T cell repertoires in COVID-19. The germline gives CDR1 SGHRS, CDR2 YFSETQ. Trimming stripped 4 bases from V and 0 bases from J, with 5 bases between. CDR3 size: 14 residues. Here immunoSEQ multiplex PCR was the method, and the copy in TCRdb shows in-frame clones only, minus some. The data contain approximately 300,000 clones, approximately 90% of them singletons. The sequence was collected from a woman in her 30s who had been exposed to COVID-19. The sample taken for sequencing was PBMCs or T cells enriched from blood (not recorded which). V and J are TRBV5-1 and TRBJ2-6; no clear D gene. CDR3: CASSVYSGANVLTF. The CDR3 DNA follows: TGCGCCAGCAGCGTTTACTCTGGGGCCAACGTCCTGACTTTC.